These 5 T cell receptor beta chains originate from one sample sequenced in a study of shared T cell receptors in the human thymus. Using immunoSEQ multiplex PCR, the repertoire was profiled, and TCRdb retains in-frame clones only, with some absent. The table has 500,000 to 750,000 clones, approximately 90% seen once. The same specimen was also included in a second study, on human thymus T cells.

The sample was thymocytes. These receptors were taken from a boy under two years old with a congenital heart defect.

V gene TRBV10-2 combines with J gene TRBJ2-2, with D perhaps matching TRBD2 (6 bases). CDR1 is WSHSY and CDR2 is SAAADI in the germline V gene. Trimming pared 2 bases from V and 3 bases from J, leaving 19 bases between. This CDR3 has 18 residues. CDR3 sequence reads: CASSEPPLEREDTGELFF. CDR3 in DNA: TGCGCCAGCAGTGAGCCCCCCCTTGAGAGGGAGGACACCGGGGAGCTGTTTTTT.

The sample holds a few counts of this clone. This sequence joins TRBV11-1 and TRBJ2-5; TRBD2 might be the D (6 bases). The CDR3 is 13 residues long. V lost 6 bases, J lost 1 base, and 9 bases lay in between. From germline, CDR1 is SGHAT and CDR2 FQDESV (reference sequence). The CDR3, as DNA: TGTGCCAGCAGTGGGGGGATCCAAGAGACCCAGTACTTC. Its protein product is CASSGGIQETQYF. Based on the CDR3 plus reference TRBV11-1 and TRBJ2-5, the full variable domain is EAEVAQSPRYKITEKSQAVAFWCDPISGHATLYWYRQILGQGPELLVQFQDESVVDDSQLPKDRFSAERLKGVDSTLKIQPAELGDSAMYLCASSGGIQETQYFGPGTRLLVL.

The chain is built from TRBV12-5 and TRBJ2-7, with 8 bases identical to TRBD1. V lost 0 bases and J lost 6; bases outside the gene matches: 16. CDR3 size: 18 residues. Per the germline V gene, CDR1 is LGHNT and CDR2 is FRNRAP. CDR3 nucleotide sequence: TGTGCTAGTGGTTTGGTACCGCTGGGGACAGGTGGCCCCAGCGAGCAGTACTTC. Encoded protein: CASGLVPLGTGGPSEQYF.

The CDR3: CASSQVDRRNEQYF. DNA for the CDR3: TGTGCCAGCAGCCAAGTGGACAGGCGAAACGAGCAGTACTTC. The genes are TRBV14 and TRBJ2-7, with 7 bases matching TRBD1. The trim removed 1 base at V and 5 bases at J, leaving 5 bases unmatched. Germline V gives CDR1 SGHDN, CDR2 FVKESK. The CDR3 runs to 14 residues.

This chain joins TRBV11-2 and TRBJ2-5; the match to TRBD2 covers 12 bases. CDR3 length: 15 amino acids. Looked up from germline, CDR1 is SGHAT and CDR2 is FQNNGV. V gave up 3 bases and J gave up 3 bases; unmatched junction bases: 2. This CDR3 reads CASSFRLAGEETQYF. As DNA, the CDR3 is TGTGCCAGCAGCTTCAGACTAGCGGGAGAAGAGACCCAGTACTTC.